The 25 T cell receptor beta chains given below trace back to one sample, sequenced in a study of technical replicates of blood from a few donors. Assay used: immunoSEQ multiplex PCR; TCRdb lists only in-frame clones, some missing. The sample contains about 13,000 clones, just over 85% of which appear only once. Material for sequencing was PBMCs. The receptors derive from a human donor in good health.

There are a few counts of this clone. The rearrangement uses TRBV23-1 and TRBJ2-4; TRBD1 matches 9 bases. TRBV23-1 is an open reading frame, and its role is uncertain. The CDR3 totals 14 residues. The V gene end was trimmed by 3 bases and the J gene end by 11 bases; junction bases not matched to a gene: 8. CDR3 bases: TGCGCCAGCAGTCACCGGGGACAGGGACATCTTCAGTACTTC. The encoded protein is CASSHRGQGHLQYF.

The genes are TRBV9 and TRBJ1-1, with unresolved D. V dropped 7 bases and J dropped 0 bases, with 7 bases sitting between them. CDR3 length: 12 residues. Germline V gives CDR1 SGDLS, CDR2 YYNGEE. DNA of the CDR3: TGTGCCAGCTCGGGTATGAACACTGAAGCTTTCTTT. Translation: CASSGMNTEAFF.

The CDR3 DNA reads as TGTGCCAGCAGCTTAGATATTAGCGGGAGTTACGAGCAGTACTTC. Translated: CASSLDISGSYEQYF. This chain uses TRBV11-2 with TRBJ2-7; TRBD2 agrees at 9 bases. The CDR3 runs 15 residues. With V trimmed by 0 bases and J by 4 bases, 4 bases remained unmatched. The germline CDR1 and CDR2 sequences are SGHAT and FQNNGV.

This chain links TRBV7-8 with TRBJ1-2; 7 bases map to TRBD1. Germline CDR1 is SGHVS and CDR2 is FQNEAQ. The CDR3 covers 13 residues. J lost 8 bases, V lost 5 bases, and 8 bases had no gene match. CDR3 nucleotide sequence: TGTGCCAGCAGCCTTGGGACAGCTGGAGGCTACACCTTC. This sequence encodes CASSLGTAGGYTF.

V is TRBV7-2 and J is TRBJ2-3; D uncertain. Trimming took 1 base from V and 5 from J, leaving 4 bases between them. The CDR3 spans 12 residues. Germline V CDR1 and CDR2: SGHTA, FQGNSA. The CDR3 DNA reads TGTGCCAGCAGCTTAGTCGTAGATACGCAGTATTTT. It encodes CASSLVVDTQYF.

This clone was found once. This rearrangement joins TRBV11-2 to TRBJ2-7; 10 nucleotides line up with TRBD2. This CDR3 is built from 14 residues. Losses at the gene ends were 6 bases for V and 7 bases for J; bases not matched to a gene: 9. Germline loops: CDR1 SGHAT, CDR2 FQNNGV. The chain's CDR3 is CASSVAGGPWEQYF. DNA for the CDR3: TGTGCCAGCAGTGTAGCGGGGGGCCCCTGGGAGCAGTACTTC.

To note about this clone: At one end the junction does not follow the germline gene, possibly because of a read error. V and J are TRBV7-8 and TRBJ2-7; tentative D call: TRBD1 (5 bases). In germline, CDR1 is SGHVS, CDR2 FQNEAQ. This CDR3 has 13 amino acids. The CDR3 is CASSLGGELTGFF. Written as DNA, the CDR3 is TGTGCCAGCAGCTTAGGGGGCGAGTTAACGGGCTTCTTC.

The V call is TRBV2, the J call TRBJ2-6; D gene unclear. This CDR3 contains 13 residues. V was shortened by 7 bases and J by 1 base, with 5 bases between the two germline ends. In germline, CDR1 is SNHLY, CDR2 FYNNEI. The CDR3 DNA follows: TGTGCCAGCACCCAGTCTGGGGCCAACGTCCTGACTTTC. Residues: CASTQSGANVLTF.

This chain links TRBV12-1 with TRBJ2-1; the table's D gene call, TRBD2, was not cross checked with the DNA. TRBV12-1 counts as a pseudogene. The CDR3 is made up of 15 amino acids. CDR3 DNA sequence: TGTGCCAGCAGCTTGGGGACTAGCGGGAGGGATGAGCAGTTCTTC. It encodes CASSLGTSGRDEQFF.

The V and J genes are TRBV2 and TRBJ2-7; D gene unclear. Germline lookup yields CDR1 SNHLY and CDR2 FYNNEI. Trimming left V 4 bases short and J 7 bases short, with 5 bases between. The length of the CDR3 is 10 residues. CDR3 bases: TGTGCCAGCAGTGGAGTAGAGCAGTACTTC. This translates into CASSGVEQYF.

The chain carries TRBV4-2 and TRBJ1-1, with D possibly being TRBD1 (6 bases). The CDR3 has 14 residues. CDR1 is LGHNA, CDR2 YNFKEQ, per germline. Trimming shortened V by 3 bases and J by 1 base, and 9 bases separated the two germline ends. The CDR3, as DNA: TGTGCCAGCAGCCACCTACAGGGGAACACTGAAGCTTTCTTT. Amino acids: CASSHLQGNTEAFF.

The CDR3 is CASSLDRSKNIQYF. The CDR3 nucleotides are TGCGCCAGCAGCCTGGACAGGTCGAAAAACATTCAGTACTTC. J is TRBJ2-4 and V is TRBV5-1; 7 bases agree with TRBD1. Germline CDR1 reads SGHRS; CDR2 reads YFSETQ. J lost 4 bases, V lost 4 bases, and 5 bases had no gene match. This CDR3 has 14 amino acids. Supplemented by reference TRBV5-1 and TRBJ2-4, the full variable domain reads KAGVTQTPRYLIKTRGQQVTLSCSPISGHRSVSWYQQTPGQGLQFLFEYFSETQRNKGNFPGRFSGRQFSNSRSEMNVSTLELGDSALYLCASSLDRSKNIQYFGAGTRLSVL.

The J gene is TRBJ2-7, the V gene TRBV6-5; no reliable D call. The germline CDR1 and CDR2 sequences are MNHEY and SVGAGI. The V end lost 6 bases, the J end lost 9 bases, and 15 bases lay between the germline ends. The CDR3 length is 12 residues. CDR3 coding DNA: TGTGCCAGCAGAAGTAAGTCCCCCGGGCAGTACTTC. Its protein product is CASRSKSPGQYF.

The V and J genes are TRBV6-5 and TRBJ2-2; no firm D call. CDR3 size: 15 residues. V lost 2 bases to trimming and J lost 3 bases, with 10 bases between them. Per germline, CDR1 MNHEY and CDR2 SVGAGI. Written as DNA, the CDR3 is TGTGCCAGCAGTTACGGGCAAATAGACACCGGGGAGCTGTTTTTT. This codes for CASSYGQIDTGELFF.

The chain employs TRBV11-2 and TRBJ2-2, with 7 bases that match TRBD1. Per the germline V gene, CDR1 is SGHAT and CDR2 is FQNNGV. The CDR3 consists of 16 residues. With 2 bases clipped from V and 1 base from J, the junction kept 4 bases outside the gene matches. CDR3 bases: TGTGCCAGCAGCTTAAGAGGGGGCGGGAACACCGGGGAGCTGTTTTTT. It yields the protein CASSLRGGGNTGELFF.

This clone was recorded only once. This chain links TRBV11-3 with TRBJ2-3, with TRBD2 matching 13 bases. There are 17 residues in the CDR3. The V and J ends lost 5 bases and 2 bases, in that order; junction bases with no gene match: 7. Per the germline V gene, CDR1 is SGHNT and CDR2 is YENEEA. CDR3 bases: TGTGCCAGCAGCCCCGGGACTAGCGGGACCCTCACAGATACGCAGTATTTT. Translating gives CASSPGTSGTLTDTQYF.

V usage is TRBV9 and J usage is TRBJ2-7, with 7 bases aligning to TRBD1. The J segment lost 0 bases and the V segment lost 3 bases, leaving 3 bases of the junction unmatched. This CDR3 has 14 residues. In germline, CDR1 is SGDLS, CDR2 YYNGEE. CDR3 in amino acids: CASSGGGSSYEQYF. As DNA, the CDR3 is TGTGCCAGCAGCGGAGGGGGCAGCTCCTACGAGCAGTACTTC.

The CDR3 loop is CATDGDSYNEQFF. For the CDR3, the DNA is TGTGCCACCGATGGGGACAGCTACAATGAGCAGTTCTTC. The chain employs TRBV6-1 and TRBJ2-1; 7 nucleotides align to TRBD1. CDR1 is MNHNS, CDR2 SASEGT, per germline. CDR3 length: 13 residues. Trimming cost V 10 bases and J 3 bases; bases outside gene matches: 6.

V gene TRBV6-5 combines with J gene TRBJ2-3; tentative D call: TRBD2 (6 bases). The V and J ends lost 3 bases and 2 bases respectively, with 12 bases between them. The CDR3 is made up of 15 amino acids. Germline CDR1 MNHEY, CDR2 SVGAGI. The CDR3 DNA follows: TGTGCCAGCAGTTATCAGGCGGGGATCACAGATACGCAGTATTTT. This gives the protein CASSYQAGITDTQYF.

This chain connects TRBV6-1 to TRBJ1-2, with a weak D call TRBD1 (6 bases). Trimming removed 9 bases at V and 4 bases at J, with 18 bases between. The germline V gene encodes CDR1 MNHNS and CDR2 SASEGT. CDR3 length: 14 residues. This CDR3 reads CASEVGGKGYGYTF. As DNA, the CDR3 is TGTGCCAGTGAGGTAGGGGGTAAGGGCTATGGCTACACCTTC.

The chain combines TRBV6-1 with TRBJ2-1, with D maybe TRBD1 (5 bases). Trimming took off 10 bases at V and 6 bases at J, with 19 bases between the two ends. This CDR3 spans 14 amino acids. CDR1 and CDR2 from the germline V gene are MNHNS and SASEGT. CDR3 region: CATYERGYFNEQFF. CDR3 DNA: TGTGCCACCTATGAAAGGGGTTACTTCAATGAGCAGTTCTTC.

This chain uses TRBV10-2 with TRBJ1-5, with TRBD1 identical over 7 bases. The CDR3 runs to 14 residues. The ends lost 6 bases at V and 4 bases at J; junction bases unmatched: 6. Germline V gene lookup returns CDR1 WSHSY and CDR2 SAAADI. The CDR3 spells CASSLTGSNQPQHF. CDR3 in DNA: TGCGCCAGCAGCCTGACAGGGAGTAATCAGCCCCAGCATTTT.

The chain carries TRBV15 and TRBJ2-1; the match to TRBD2 covers 11 bases. V was pared by 1 base and J by 9 bases, with 11 bases of the junction left unmatched. The V gene's germline CDR1 is LNHNV and CDR2 YYDKDF (reference sequence). The CDR3 contains 17 residues. The CDR3 protein is CATSRGGSGRAFSEQFF. In nucleotides, the CDR3 is TGTGCCACCAGCAGAGGGGGTAGCGGGAGGGCCTTCAGTGAGCAGTTCTTC.

The rearrangement joins TRBV4-1 to TRBJ2-3; a possible D gene is TRBD2 (5 bases). The CDR3 contains 13 residues. The germline V gene has CDR1 MGHRA and CDR2 YSYEKL. Trimming stripped 0 bases from V and 11 bases from J, with 12 bases between. CDR3 residues: CASSQERRSEQYF. As DNA, the CDR3 is TGCGCCAGCAGCCAAGAACGGAGGTCCGAGCAGTATTTT.

V and J are TRBV11-2 and TRBJ2-3; TRBD2 matches at 7 bases. The CDR3 length is 17 residues. With V trimmed by 5 bases and J by 2 bases, 13 bases remained unmatched. CDR1 is SGHAT, CDR2 FQNNGV, per germline. CDR3 sequence reads: CASSPVGGSSLTDTQYF. CDR3 in DNA: TGTGCCAGCAGCCCCGTGGGAGGGAGTTCCCTCACAGATACGCAGTATTTT.